The 25 T cell receptor beta chains presented below share a single source sample, sequenced in a study of blood T cells in healthy people across ages. A J-beta primer mix and a sample-barcoded 5' primer were used in a second PCR of roughly 6 to 12 cycles. TCRdb re-called the 5' RACE reads through MiXCR, storing one row per CDR3 protein. In the table there are 1.6 million or so distinct CDR3 sequences, roughly 32% of which are singletons. The sequenced material came from blood. Receptors originate from a woman in her twenties or thirties in good health.

This chain uses TRBV28 with TRBJ2-3, with D possibly being TRBD2 (5 bases). The germline gives CDR1 MDHEN, CDR2 SYDVKM. The CDR3 contains 16 residues. V was pared by 6 bases and J by 1 base, with 17 bases between. The chain's CDR3 is CASSPLEGEGTDTQYF. In DNA, the CDR3 is TGTGCCAGCAGCCCCCTAGAGGGAGAGGGCACAGATACGCAGTATTTT.

Remarks on this clonotype: Possible read error: a much larger clone is one base away. The J gene is TRBJ2-7, the V gene TRBV29-1, with a weak D call TRBD1 (7 bases). The end of the DNA is better explained by TRBJ2-5, so the J call may be wrong. The CDR3 spans 12 residues. CDR1 SQVTM and CDR2 ANQGSEA come from the germline V gene. DNA for the CDR3: TGCAGCGTTGCAGGGGGGAAAGAGACCCAGTACTTC. It is translated as CSVAGGKETQYF.

The chain is built from TRBV18 and TRBJ2-6; D is tentatively TRBD1 or TRBD2 (5 bases each). Germline CDR1 is KGHSH and CDR2 is LQKENI. The ends were cut back, 8 bases at V and 3 bases at J, with 17 bases in the middle. This CDR3 region has 16 residues. The CDR3 DNA is TGTGCCAGCCCAATTTGGGGGTCTGGTGGGGCCAACGTCCTGACTTTC. Its protein product is CASPIWGSGGANVLTF.

This rearrangement joins TRBV6-5 to TRBJ1-3, with a possible D match to TRBD1 (5 bases). The CDR3 is made up of 15 amino acids. Germline V gene lookup returns CDR1 MNHEY and CDR2 SVGAGI. The V end was cut by 0 bases, the J end by 2 bases, with 8 bases between. The CDR3 sequence: CASSYSGGTGNTIYF. CDR3 bases: TGTGCCAGCAGTTACTCCGGGGGTACTGGAAACACCATATATTTT.

This clonotype was observed a handful of times. The J gene is TRBJ1-2, the V gene TRBV15, with D maybe TRBD1 (6 bases). Germline values: CDR1 LNHNV, CDR2 YYDKDF (reference sequence). V shed 6 bases and J shed 6 bases, with 11 bases lying between them. This CDR3 is 12 amino acids long. CDR3 coding DNA: TGTGCCACCAGGAGGACAGCTAATGGCTACACCTTC. Amino acid sequence: CATRRTANGYTF.

The chain uses TRBV7-2 and TRBJ2-1; D ambiguous. Trimming removed 4 bases at V and 5 bases at J, with 15 bases between. Germline CDR1 is SGHTA and CDR2 is FQGNSA. There are 15 residues in the CDR3. The CDR3 coding sequence is TGTGCCAGCAGCTCGGATGGCACGCGGCACAATGAGCAGTTCTTC. This gives the protein CASSSDGTRHNEQFF.

The rearrangement links TRBV28 to TRBJ1-2; D uncertain. Trimming took off 3 bases at V and 2 bases at J, with 16 bases between the two ends. The CDR3 runs to 16 residues. Germline V gives CDR1 MDHEN, CDR2 SYDVKM. The CDR3 here is CASSLPGGQTNYGYTF. CDR3 coding DNA: TGTGCCAGCAGTTTGCCCGGCGGGCAGACAAACTATGGCTACACCTTC.

The chain is built from TRBV7-9 and TRBJ2-3; TRBD1 agrees at 7 bases. Germline CDR1 reads SEHNR; CDR2 reads FQNEAQ (reference sequence). The CDR3 has 15 amino acids. V shed 4 bases, J shed 4 bases, and the junction held 8 bases outside the gene matches. CDR3 sequence reads: CASSSTGYLPDTQYF. CDR3 bases: TGTGCCAGCAGCTCGACAGGGTACCTCCCAGATACGCAGTATTTT.

V usage is TRBV3-1 and J usage is TRBJ2-1, with unresolved D. Germline V gene data show CDR1 as LGHDT and CDR2 as YNNKEL (reference sequence). The length of the CDR3 is 16 residues. V lost 1 base to trimming and J lost 0 bases, with 10 bases between them. The CDR3, as DNA: TGTGCCAGCAGCCAAGGTCTCGGCAGCTCCTACAATGAGCAGTTCTTC. This translates into CASSQGLGSSYNEQFF.

This clonotype has just a few counts. The chain joins TRBV20-1 to TRBJ2-6; D not resolved. This CDR3 has 14 residues. The germline V gene has CDR1 DFQATT and CDR2 SNEGSKA (reference sequence). Trimming cost V 4 bases and J 0 bases, with 7 bases left between them. The CDR3 nucleotides are TGCAGTGCTACGTGGGACTCTGGGGCCAACGTCCTGACTTTC. Translation gives CSATWDSGANVLTF.

This clonotype has just a few counts. The chain has TRBV12-3 or TRBV12-4 and TRBJ2-2, with 7 bases identical to TRBD2. The trim removed 6 bases at V and 4 bases at J, leaving 8 bases unmatched. The CDR3 covers 15 residues. The CDR3 here is CASSQTSSFTGELFF. The CDR3 DNA reads as TGTGCCAGCAGCCAGACTAGCAGTTTCACCGGGGAGCTGTTTTTT.

A single count supports this clonotype. The genes are TRBV9 and TRBJ1-3; 11 bases line up with TRBD1. The CDR3 extends over 17 amino acids. Looked up from germline, CDR1 is SGDLS and CDR2 is YYNGEE. Germline trimming cut 4 bases from V and 2 bases from J; bases unmatched to any gene: 8. The CDR3 spells CASSSAGTGGAGNTIYF. Written as DNA, the CDR3 is TGTGCCAGCAGCTCCGCCGGGACAGGGGGAGCTGGAAACACCATATATTTT.

The chain carries TRBV4-1 and TRBJ2-1; 8 bases map to TRBD2. CDR1 and CDR2 from the germline V gene are MGHRA and YSYEKL. CDR3 length: 16 amino acids. Trimming cost V 0 bases and J 14 bases; bases outside gene matches: 15. This CDR3 is CASSQDMIAGRRREFF. CDR3 nucleotides: TGCGCCAGCAGCCAAGATATGATAGCGGGGCGCCGTAGAGAGTTCTTC.

This clonotype was seen a handful of times. This chain uses TRBV5-8 with TRBJ2-7, with D uncertain. Germline-derived CDR1 and CDR2 are SGHTS and YDEGEE. Trimming removed 0 bases at V and 6 bases at J, with 10 bases between. The CDR3 sequence is 13 residues long. The CDR3 DNA is TGTGCCAGCAGCTTGGGTGGTATAGCCGAGCAGTACTTC. Its protein product is CASSLGGIAEQYF.

The J gene is TRBJ2-1, the V gene TRBV20-1, with 13 nucleotides matching TRBD2. Germline values: CDR1 DFQATT, CDR2 SNEGSKA (reference sequence). V trimming: 0 bases; J trimming: 4 bases; junction bases outside the gene matches: 6. The CDR3 extends over 17 amino acids. CDR3 DNA sequence: TGCAGTGCTAGAGAAGGACTAGCGGGAGACATGTACAATGAGCAGTTCTTC. Its protein product is CSAREGLAGDMYNEQFF.

The chain combines TRBV24-1 with TRBJ2-4, with 7 bases lining up with TRBD1. V was clipped by 8 bases and J by 15 bases; unmatched bases: 15. The germline CDR1 and CDR2 sequences are KGHDR and SFDVKD. CDR3 size: 13 residues. CDR3 region: CATNITTNRGRYF. DNA of the CDR3: TGTGCCACCAACATCACCACGAACAGGGGAAGGTACTTC.

This clonotype was observed a handful of times. V usage is TRBV2 and J usage is TRBJ1-5; no clear D gene. The germline CDR1 and CDR2 sequences are SNHLY and FYNNEI. The CDR3 is 14 residues long. Trimming removed 2 bases at V and 4 bases at J, with 9 bases between. As DNA, the CDR3 is TGTGCCAGCAGTGAACCCCTCACGAATCAGCCCCAGCATTTT. This encodes CASSEPLTNQPQHF.

This rearrangement joins TRBV7-8 to TRBJ2-7; D is undetermined. The CDR3 sequence is 14 residues long. Trimming shortened V by 3 bases and J by 6 bases, and 15 bases separated the two germline ends. Per the germline V gene, CDR1 is SGHVS and CDR2 is FQNEAQ. The CDR3 nucleotides are TGTGCCAGCAGCTTTCTTCCGGGTTTACGCGAGCAGTACTTC. Its protein is CASSFLPGLREQYF.

The table lists this clonotype with a few counts. The chain couples TRBV6-5 to TRBJ2-1; 9 bases map to TRBD2. With 2 bases clipped from V and 6 bases from J, the junction kept 5 bases outside the gene matches. The CDR3 is made up of 15 amino acids. Germline-derived CDR1 and CDR2 are MNHEY and SVGAGI. The CDR3 region has the DNA TGTGCCAGCAGTTACGGCGGGGGGGCGTCCAATGAGCAGTTCTTC. Its translation: CASSYGGGASNEQFF.

J is TRBJ2-5 and V is TRBV27, with 9 bases matching TRBD2. V gave up 1 base and J gave up 1 base; unmatched junction bases: 10. The CDR3 is 18 residues long. Germline V gives CDR1 MNHEY, CDR2 SMNVEV (reference sequence). In nucleotides, the CDR3 is TGTGCCAGCAGTTTATTCGTCGGAGGGACTAGCAGCCAAGAGACCCAGTACTTC. It encodes CASSLFVGGTSSQETQYF.

This clonotype has a handful of counts. This sequence joins TRBV9 and TRBJ2-3, with 14 positions matching TRBD2. The V and J ends lost 0 bases and 10 bases, in that order; junction bases with no gene match: 4. This CDR3 has 15 amino acids. Germline values: CDR1 SGDLS, CDR2 YYNGEE. The CDR3 region is CASSVAGTSGGAQYF. The DNA for the CDR3 is TGTGCCAGCAGCGTAGCTGGGACTAGCGGGGGAGCGCAGTATTTT.

V gene TRBV2 combines with J gene TRBJ1-2; possibly TRBD1 for D (6 bases). Germline CDR1 and CDR2: SNHLY and FYNNEI. V was shortened by 7 bases and J by 5 bases, with 14 bases between the two germline ends. The CDR3 consists of 13 residues. The CDR3 reads CASTSGAAYGYTF. Written as DNA, the CDR3 is TGTGCCAGCACCTCGGGGGCCGCTTATGGCTACACCTTC.

The table lists this clonotype with a few counts. The chain employs TRBV20-1 and TRBJ1-2; D is undetermined. The CDR3 extends over 12 amino acids. Per the germline V gene, CDR1 is DFQATT and CDR2 is SNEGSKA (reference sequence). Trimming took 3 bases from V and 5 from J, leaving 10 bases between them. The CDR3 protein is CSASGGYYGYTF. The CDR3 DNA is TGCAGTGCTAGTGGAGGGTATTATGGCTACACCTTC.

The sample holds a few counts of this clonotype. The chain combines TRBV3-1 with TRBJ1-1; the match to TRBD1 covers 10 bases. Looked up from germline, CDR1 is LGHDT and CDR2 is YNNKEL (reference sequence). There are 16 residues in the CDR3. With V trimmed by 4 bases and J by 7 bases, 12 bases remained unmatched. Here the CDR3 reads CASSPQFGTGVNEAFF. The DNA for the CDR3 is TGTGCCAGCAGCCCACAGTTTGGGACAGGGGTGAATGAAGCTTTCTTT.

This clonotype appeared many times. The chain couples TRBV29-1 to TRBJ2-5; TRBD2 aligns across 11 bases. The germline V gene has CDR1 SQVTM and CDR2 ANQGSEA. The trim removed 8 bases at V and 5 bases at J, leaving 10 bases unmatched. The CDR3 totals 14 residues. CDR3 amino acids: CSINSGRAGETQYF. The DNA of the CDR3 is TGCAGCATAAATAGCGGGAGGGCCGGGGAGACCCAGTACTTC.